Listed here are 3 T cell receptor beta chains from one sample, sequenced in a study of Graves' ophthalmopathy and Graves' hyperthyroidism. The sequenced template was RNA, covering the TCR beta CDR3 region. Investigators did first-round RT-PCR with HTBI primers, then second-round multiplex PCR. One entry per CDR3 protein, called by TCRdb with MiXCR from the multiplex PCR reads. The sample carries roughly 500,000 distinct CDR3 sequences, 13% to 15% recorded once. The sample taken for sequencing was blood. The origin of the receptors is a woman in her 30s with Graves' ophthalmopathy.

At least ten counts were recorded for this clonotype. The chain employs TRBV9 and TRBJ1-1; 8 bases are a match to TRBD1. V gave up 6 bases and J gave up 9 bases; unmatched junction bases: 10. The CDR3 loop spans 13 amino acids. Germline CDR1 SGDLS, CDR2 YYNGEE. CDR3 sequence: CASTSGGREQAFF. CDR3 nucleotide sequence: TGTGCCAGCACCTCAGGGGGCAGGGAGCAAGCTTTCTTT.

Concerning this clonotype: A much larger clone lies one base from this, so it may be a read error. CDR3 sequence: CSARRSGSGTEACF. The CDR3 nucleotides are TGCAGTGCTAGGAGATCGGGGAGTGGCACTGAAGCTTGCTTT. This chain uses TRBV20-1 with TRBJ1-1, with no clear D. Germline V gene lookup returns CDR1 DFQATT and CDR2 SNEGSKA (reference sequence). The CDR3 sequence is 14 residues long.

This chain links TRBV11-2 with TRBJ2-7, with D unclear. From germline, CDR1 is SGHAT and CDR2 FQNNGV. V lost 3 bases and J 0 bases, leaving 12 bases between the germline ends. The CDR3 runs 15 residues. The DNA for the CDR3 is TGTGCCAGCAGCTTTGGGGATGTCGGCTCCTACGAGCAGTACTTC. Encoded protein: CASSFGDVGSYEQYF.